This TCR beta chain was sequenced during a study of Tregs in tolerant kidney transplant recipients. Study background: Recipients received nonmyeloablative bone marrow transplants from related graft donors, with transient mixed chimerism. Points from the study as a whole: This study did not directly address biological reproducibility.

Germline CDR1 is DFQATT and CDR2 is SNEGSKA (reference sequence). The trim removed 0 bases at V and 2 bases at J, leaving 10 bases unmatched. The CDR3 is 18 residues long. Notes on this clone: What it binds is unknown. The observed sequence ends 3 residues before the CDR3 terminus, with the missing tail filled in from the germline J gene.

The assay was immunoSEQ multiplex PCR, and TCRdb's table has in-frame clones only and misses some. The sample has approximately 31,000 clones, and its top ten clones hold roughly 7.5%. Unstimulated Tregs (CD4+CD25+CD127-) and CD4+CD25- non-Tregs were sorted from PBMCs. The V call is TRBV20-1, the J call TRBJ2-3, with 11 nucleotides matching TRBD2. This TCR derives from a human donor who received a combined kidney and bone marrow transplant. The specimen was CD8+ T cells from blood, collected before the transplant. The CDR3 here is CSARDGLRLAGTTDTQYF. The sequenced CDR3 bases are TGCAGTGCTAGAGATGGTTTACGACTAGCGGGAACCACAGATACG.